The clone carrying this TCR beta chain was recorded only once. The source of the sample is a study of blood T cell repertoires in COVID-19. Study as a whole: The study drew acute and convalescent COVID-19 samples from the United States, Italy and Spain.

The data were produced by immunoSEQ multiplex PCR, yet TCRdb's version contains in-frame clones alone and is incomplete. Of some 240,000 clones detected, 90% appear once; the ten largest clones hold 2.1%. This receptor was obtained from a woman aged 55-70 years with COVID-19, enrolled during active disease. Sequenced material: peripheral blood.

The DNA of the CDR3 is TGTGCCAGCTCACGTTACAGGGGACAAGAGACCCAGTACTTC. Amino acids: CASSRYRGQETQYF. The chain employs TRBV18 and TRBJ2-5; 7 positions match TRBD1. The CDR3 is 14 amino acids. Germline trimming cut 4 bases from V and 2 bases from J; bases unmatched to any gene: 4. The germline V gene has CDR1 KGHSH and CDR2 LQKENI.